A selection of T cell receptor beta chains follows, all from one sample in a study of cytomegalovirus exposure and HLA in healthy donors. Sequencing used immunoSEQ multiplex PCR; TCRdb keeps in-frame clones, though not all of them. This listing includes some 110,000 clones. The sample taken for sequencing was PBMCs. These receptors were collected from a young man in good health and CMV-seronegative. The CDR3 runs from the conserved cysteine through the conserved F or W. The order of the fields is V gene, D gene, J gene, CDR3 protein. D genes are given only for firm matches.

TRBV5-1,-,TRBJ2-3,CASSLGSAVPDTQYF
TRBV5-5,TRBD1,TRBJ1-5,CASSLTGGDSNQPQHF
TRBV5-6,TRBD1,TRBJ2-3,CASSAFGGGQGKDTQYF
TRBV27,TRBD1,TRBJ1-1,CASSLWVGTGASEAFF
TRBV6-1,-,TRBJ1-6,CASSEARVYNSPLHF
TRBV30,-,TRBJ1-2,CAWSEFRGNYGYTF
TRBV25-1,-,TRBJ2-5,CASSDYNRVAQETQYF
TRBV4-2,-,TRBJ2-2,CASSQVGTGELFF
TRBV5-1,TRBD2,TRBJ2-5,CASSELAGAQETQYF
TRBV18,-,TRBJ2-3,CASSVSTDTQYF
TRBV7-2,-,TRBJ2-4,CASTLAKTGTQYF
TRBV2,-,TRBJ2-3,CASSTQGLADTQYF
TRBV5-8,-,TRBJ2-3,CASSLAGGDTQYF
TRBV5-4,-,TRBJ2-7,CASSDGTSPEQYF
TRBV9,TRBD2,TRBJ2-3,CASSVGASGVTDTQYF
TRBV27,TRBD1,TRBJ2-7,CASSFSPSFTGTGFSYEQYF
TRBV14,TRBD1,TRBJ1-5,CASSHTQGQPQHF
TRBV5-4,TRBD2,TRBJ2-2,CASSLLAGVNTGELFF
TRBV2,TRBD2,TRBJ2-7,CASSENPPAGGSYEQYF
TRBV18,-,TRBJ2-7,CASSPPGSGQVYEQYF
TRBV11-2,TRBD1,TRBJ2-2,CASSPGTGALGAGELFF
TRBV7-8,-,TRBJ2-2,CASSLGAVGELFF
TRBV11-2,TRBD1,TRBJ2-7,CASSQWTGHYEQYF
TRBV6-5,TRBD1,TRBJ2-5,CASSYLTGAQETQYF
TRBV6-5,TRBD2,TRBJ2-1,CASSSLAGGFYNEQFF
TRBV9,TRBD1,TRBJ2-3,CASSVDRGGSDTQYF
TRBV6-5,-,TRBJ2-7,CASRRNGPPIYEQYF
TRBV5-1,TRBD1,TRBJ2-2,CASSNGQGNTGELFF
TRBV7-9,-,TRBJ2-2,CASSLAGGPTGELFF
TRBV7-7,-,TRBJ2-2,CASSLGPRGSTGELFF
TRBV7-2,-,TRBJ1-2,CASSSGRYYGYTF
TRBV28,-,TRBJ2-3,CASTGGSRTDTQYF
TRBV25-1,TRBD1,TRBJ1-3,CASSGGQTRSGNTIYF
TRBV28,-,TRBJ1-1,CASSFAGAAFYMNTEAFF
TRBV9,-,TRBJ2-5,CASSVGLKETQYF
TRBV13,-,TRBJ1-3,CASTYSRSRSSGNTIYF
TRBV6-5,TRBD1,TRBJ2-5,CASSYRDRVSKQYF
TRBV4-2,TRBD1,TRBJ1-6,CASSHDSYWTGENSPLHF
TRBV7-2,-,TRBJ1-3,CASSLRGDTIYF
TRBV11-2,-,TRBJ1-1,CASSSSSRAFF
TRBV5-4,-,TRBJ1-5,CASSLSGGSNQPQHF
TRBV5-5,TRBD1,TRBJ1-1,CASSLWDRGTEAFF
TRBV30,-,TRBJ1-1,CAWSEWGSNTEAFF
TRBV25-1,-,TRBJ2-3,CASTSADTQYF
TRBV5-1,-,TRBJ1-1,CASSLAGYTEAFF
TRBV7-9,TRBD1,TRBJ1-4,CASSLGTASNEKLFF
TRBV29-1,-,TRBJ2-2,CSAGQNTGELFF
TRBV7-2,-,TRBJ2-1,CASTLAQGEQFF
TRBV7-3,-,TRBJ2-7,CASSFGPSYEQYF